The 14 T cell receptor beta chains reported below all come from one sample, sequenced in a study of cytomegalovirus exposure and HLA in healthy donors (dated by TCRdb to about 2017). The library was made by the immunoSEQ multiplex PCR assay. The multiplex PCR relied on a mix of 60 forward primers for TCR Vbeta segments and 13 reverse primers for TCR Jbeta segments. TCRdb mirrors the immuneACCESS table, restricted to in-frame sequences. Some clones are absent from its copies; in checked studies, under half trace to an unresolved V gene, and the reason for the others is unknown. The sample has some 190,000 clones on record, 80% of them singletons. The top ten hold under 2% of the sample. Material: PBMCs. These receptors were obtained from a woman younger than 45 in good health and CMV-seronegative.

The J gene is TRBJ1-2, the V gene TRBV6-5; TRBD1 matches at 7 bases. CDR1 and CDR2 from the germline V gene are MNHEY and SVGAGI. Trimming at V came to 6 bases and at J to 5 bases, leaving 9 bases not matched to a gene. This CDR3 spans 14 amino acids. The CDR3 reads CASSPSGTVYGYTF. CDR3 sequence (DNA): TGTGCCAGCAGCCCGTCCGGGACAGTATATGGCTACACCTTC.

This chain joins TRBV4-1 and TRBJ2-2; 7 bases are a match to TRBD2. CDR3 length equals 18 residues. CDR1 is MGHRA, CDR2 YSYEKL, per germline. With 3 bases clipped from V and 3 bases from J, the junction kept 13 bases outside the gene matches. This chain's CDR3 is CASSQEGLPIAHTGELFF. The DNA for the CDR3 is TGCGCCAGCAGCCAGGAGGGACTACCAATCGCCCACACCGGGGAGCTGTTTTTT.

This clone was observed a handful of times. The V gene is TRBV4-1, the J gene TRBJ2-7; D may be TRBD2 (5 bases). Looked up from germline, CDR1 is MGHRA and CDR2 is YSYEKL. V was shortened by 0 bases and J by 4 bases, with 13 bases between the two germline ends. The CDR3 sequence is 15 residues long. CDR3 nucleotide sequence: TGCGCCAGCAGCCAAGATCCGGGCCTAGCTTACGAGCAGTACTTC. Residues: CASSQDPGLAYEQYF.

The J gene is TRBJ2-1, the V gene TRBV6-1, with 11 bases matching TRBD1. The CDR3 sequence is 16 residues long. J was trimmed by 4 bases and V by 3 bases; bases with no gene match: 5. Germline loops: CDR1 MNHNS, CDR2 SASEGT. The CDR3 sequence: CASSERGQGVYNEQFF. The CDR3 DNA reads TGTGCCAGCAGTGAGAGGGGACAGGGGGTTTACAATGAGCAGTTCTTC.

The V call is TRBV7-9, the J call TRBJ2-1; D might be TRBD1 (5 bases). Trimming left V 5 bases short and J 9 bases short, with 14 bases between. CDR3 length: 13 amino acids. Germline-derived CDR1 and CDR2 are SEHNR and FQNEAQ (reference sequence). This CDR3 is CASSAVSRGEQFF. The CDR3 nucleotides are TGTGCCAGCAGCGCCGTTAGTAGGGGTGAGCAGTTCTTC.

The chain uses TRBV2 and TRBJ2-3; D is undetermined. Germline-derived CDR1 and CDR2 are SNHLY and FYNNEI. Trimming removed 6 bases at V and 7 bases at J, with 14 bases between. The CDR3 consists of 13 residues. CDR3 sequence reads: CASSREDLNTQYF. CDR3 bases: TGTGCCAGCAGCCGTGAGGATCTAAATACGCAGTATTTT.

The chain has TRBV9 and TRBJ1-2; D not resolved. The germline CDR1 and CDR2 sequences are SGDLS and YYNGEE. The CDR3 has 11 residues. V gave up 3 bases and J gave up 4 bases, with 4 bases separating them. CDR3 sequence (DNA): TGTGCCAGCAGCGCGGGCTATGGCTACACCTTC. This sequence encodes CASSAGYGYTF.

V usage is TRBV25-1 and J usage is TRBJ1-4, with 7 bases lining up with TRBD1. Germline trimming cut 4 bases from V and 6 bases from J; bases unmatched to any gene: 8. The CDR3 has 15 residues. Germline assignment: CDR1 MGHDK and CDR2 SYGVNS. CDR3 residues: CASSGSNTGDEKLFF. The CDR3 DNA sequence: TGTGCCAGCAGTGGATCGAATACAGGGGATGAAAAACTGTTTTTT. Variable domain in full (rest from reference TRBV25-1 and TRBJ1-4): EADIYQTPRYLVIGTGKKITLECSQTMGHDKMYWYQQDPGMELHLIHYSYGVNSTEKGDLSSESTVSRIRTEHFPLTLESARPSHTSQYLCASSGSNTGDEKLFFGSGTQLSVL.

The rearrangement links TRBV7-2 to TRBJ2-5; 15 nucleotides line up with TRBD2. With 5 bases clipped from V and 5 bases from J, the junction kept 6 bases outside the gene matches. From germline, CDR1 is SGHTA and CDR2 FQGNSA. The length of the CDR3 is 16 residues. The CDR3 protein is CASSRTSGGAVETQYF. As DNA, the CDR3 is TGTGCCAGCAGCAGGACTAGCGGGGGGGCGGTGGAGACCCAGTACTTC.

The CDR3 DNA is TGTGCCAGCAGCCGTAGCGGGGGAGGTTTCTACGAGCAGTACTTC. It translates to CASSRSGGGFYEQYF. This chain uses TRBV5-8 with TRBJ2-7, with TRBD2 matching 9 bases. The CDR3 runs 15 residues. In germline, CDR1 is SGHTS, CDR2 YDEGEE. V gave up 4 bases and J gave up 3 bases; unmatched junction bases: 8.

The V and J genes are TRBV6-5 and TRBJ2-1; a weak D match, TRBD2 (7 bases). CDR3 size: 14 residues. Germline CDR1 reads MNHEY; CDR2 reads SVGAGI. The V gene lost 4 bases and the J gene lost 8 bases, with 15 bases spanning the gap. The CDR3 DNA reads TGTGCCAGCAGTTTCTCCCGGGGGGCCCATGAGCAGTTCTTC. Translating it yields CASSFSRGAHEQFF.

The CDR3 coding sequence is TGTGCCAGCAGTTACACAGATACGCAGTATTTT. Residues: CASSYTDTQYF. V usage is TRBV2 and J usage is TRBJ2-3, with unresolved D. Germline V gene lookup returns CDR1 SNHLY and CDR2 FYNNEI. The germline V and J ends were trimmed by 5 bases and 2 bases, with 2 bases remaining between them. The CDR3 has 11 residues.

The CDR3 sequence is CASRLSGGEVEQYF. CDR3 sequence (DNA): TGTGCCAGCAGATTGAGCGGGGGAGAGGTCGAGCAGTACTTC. The J gene is TRBJ2-7, the V gene TRBV7-9, with 8 bases aligning to TRBD2. This CDR3 has 14 residues. The trim removed 6 bases at V and 6 bases at J, leaving 10 bases unmatched. Germline V gene lookup returns CDR1 SEHNR and CDR2 FQNEAQ (reference sequence).

CDR3 DNA: TGCGCCAGCGGGACAGGGGGGGTTGAAGCTTTCTTT. Its translation is CASGTGGVEAFF. The chain joins TRBV10-2 to TRBJ1-1, with 11 bases fitting TRBD1. After removal of 8 bases from V and 7 bases from J, the junction contained 3 bases not matched to a gene. The CDR3 runs 12 residues. Germline lookup yields CDR1 WSHSY and CDR2 SAAADI.